This TCR beta chain was documented in a study of T cell changes during pregnancy in multiple sclerosis. The CDR3 has 13 amino acids. The J segment lost 5 bases and the V segment lost 3 bases, leaving 4 bases of the junction unmatched. Germline V gene data show CDR1 as SGHRS and CDR2 as YFSETQ. TCRdb keeps only in-frame clones here, not all; method: immunoSEQ multiplex PCR. Of about 67,000 clones listed, 92% are singletons. The V gene is TRBV5-1, the J gene TRBJ2-7, with 8 bases matching TRBD2. The TCR sequence derives from a female donor in good health, enrolled as a control in a pregnancy study. The sequenced sample was peripheral blood, obtained in the second trimester of pregnancy. The CDR3 loop reads CASSWTSRNEQYF. The CDR3 bases are TGCGCCAGCAGCTGGACTAGCCGCAACGAGCAGTACTTC.